This T cell receptor (beta chain) is from a study of T cell responses to AZD1222 COVID-19 vaccine. Study results and caveats: Among vaccine-associated CD4 TCRs, coverage spanned spike, with dominance at 160-218 and 743-854. Females outnumbered males among donors, who were mostly white British; clonal diversity was possibly underestimated. Repertoire samples came only from after the peak T cell response.

Combined were second doses at about 4 or about 12 weeks. On this clone itself: The antigen is undetermined.

Assay used: immunoSEQ multiplex PCR; TCRdb lists only in-frame clones, some missing. Here the sample spans about 88,000 clones, about nine tenths being singletons. The CDR3 has 13 residues. Trimming stripped 6 bases from V and 1 base from J, with 9 bases between. CDR1 and CDR2 from the germline V gene are SNHLY and FYNNEI. This specimen was peripheral blood, taken 28 days after the second AZD1222 dose. The chain uses TRBV2 and TRBJ1-1, with no clear D. This TCR was sampled from an adult who received the AZD1222 COVID-19 vaccine. In DNA form, the CDR3 reads TGTGCCAGCAGCCGGGAGGCGAACACTGAAGCTTTCTTT. It specifies CASSREANTEAFF.